This TCR beta chain was found in a study of untreated major depressive disorder. Notes on the study in general: The sequencing tests were limited to three preselected Vbeta families. CD4+ T cells from depressed patients used TRBV05-01 (Vbeta 5.1) more often than controls.

This CDR3 has 18 residues. Germline CDR1 and CDR2: SGHDT and YYEEEE. Trimming took 4 bases from V and 4 from J; bases not matched to a gene: 11. This table comes from immunoSEQ multiplex PCR, and its TCRdb copy is limited to in-frame clones, with some not included. Of tens of thousands of clones listed, roughly 91% are singletons. Controls scored 5 or less on a depressive symptom inventory and never had mood disorders. Each donor gave around 30 ml of EDTA blood. As concerns this clone: Antigen unknown.

The TCR originated in a man aged 30 to 45 in good health. The V and J genes are TRBV5-6 and TRBJ2-2, with TRBD2 matching 12 bases. The sample consisted of CD4+ T cells from PBMCs. CDR3 coding DNA: TGTGCCAGCAGCCCAACCCTAGCGGGAGGGCCGGGCACCGGGGAGCTGTTTTTT. It is translated as CASSPTLAGGPGTGELFF.